Shown below are 25 T cell receptor beta chains from a single sample sequenced in a study of blood T cell repertoires in COVID-19. Method: immunoSEQ multiplex PCR; TCRdb's copy keeps in-frame clones and lacks some. Of tens of thousands of clones listed, about 73% were seen once; the top ten hold 28%. Sequencing was performed on peripheral blood. The receptors originated from an elderly woman with acute or convalescent COVID-19.

The chain is built from TRBV5-4 and TRBJ2-1; 12 bases are a match to TRBD2. Trimming cost V 1 base and J 1 base; bases outside gene matches: 0. This CDR3 spans 16 amino acids. Germline V gene data show CDR1 as SGHNT and CDR2 as YYREEE (reference sequence). The CDR3 nucleotides read TGTGCCAGCAGCTTGCTAGCGGGAGGGTCCTACAATGAGCAGTTCTTC. Its translation: CASSLLAGGSYNEQFF.

V and J are TRBV9 and TRBJ2-3; 7 bases align to TRBD2. Germline CDR1 reads SGDLS; CDR2 reads YYNGEE. The CDR3 length is 16 residues. The V gene end was trimmed by 1 base and the J gene end by 5 bases; junction bases not matched to a gene: 10. DNA of the CDR3: TGTGCCAGCAGCGTAAAGGGGACTACGTTCGGAGATACGCAGTATTTT. Its translation: CASSVKGTTFGDTQYF.

The V and J genes are TRBV5-1 and TRBJ2-7; 8 nucleotides align to TRBD1. Germline CDR1 SGHRS, CDR2 YFSETQ. This CDR3 is built from 14 residues. J gave up 3 bases and V 3 bases, and 5 bases lay outside the gene matches. The CDR3 protein is CASSSGTGYYEQYF. CDR3 bases: TGCGCCAGCAGCTCCGGGACAGGCTACTACGAGCAGTACTTC. Complete variable domain (other parts from reference TRBV5-1 and TRBJ2-7): KAGVTQTPRYLIKTRGQQVTLSCSPISGHRSVSWYQQTPGQGLQFLFEYFSETQRNKGNFPGRFSGRQFSNSRSEMNVSTLELGDSALYLCASSSGTGYYEQYFGPGTRLTVT.

This chain connects TRBV6-2 or TRBV6-3 to TRBJ1-5; perhaps TRBD1 as D (6 bases). The CDR3 consists of 15 residues. CDR1 is MNHEY and CDR2 is SVGEGT in the germline V gene. With 5 bases removed from V and 3 bases from J, the gap between germline ends came to 14 bases. The CDR3 nucleotides are TGTGCCAGCAGTCGCGGACAGTGGAACAATCAGCCCCAGCATTTT. This sequence encodes CASSRGQWNNQPQHF.

The rearrangement joins TRBV28 to TRBJ2-1; 15 nucleotides agree with TRBD2. V was pared by 7 bases and J by 0 bases, with 10 bases of the junction left unmatched. Germline CDR1 MDHEN, CDR2 SYDVKM. This CDR3 has 19 amino acids. CDR3 DNA: TGTGCCAGCACTCCTTTGCCGGGACTAGCGGGAGGCTCCTACAATGAGCAGTTCTTC. It encodes CASTPLPGLAGGSYNEQFF.

The chain carries TRBV25-1 and TRBJ2-3; TRBD1 agrees at 8 bases. Losses at the gene ends were 6 bases for V and 0 bases for J; bases not matched to a gene: 5. The CDR3 has 15 amino acids. Germline lookup yields CDR1 MGHDK and CDR2 SYGVNS. CDR3 loop: CASRRTGTSTDTQYF. In DNA, the CDR3 is TGTGCCAGCAGAAGGACAGGGACTAGCACAGATACGCAGTATTTT.

This chain connects TRBV7-8 to TRBJ1-3, with D uncertain. This CDR3 has 14 amino acids. Per the germline V gene, CDR1 is SGHVS and CDR2 is FQNEAQ. Deletions cut 0 bases from V and 0 bases from J, with 3 bases between. The CDR3, as DNA: TGTGCCAGCAGCTTAGCTTACTCTGGAAACACCATATATTTT. Translation gives CASSLAYSGNTIYF.

This chain joins TRBV24-1 and TRBJ2-7; possibly TRBD1 for D (5 bases). The length of the CDR3 is 16 residues. Trimming took 2 bases from V and 0 from J, leaving 13 bases between them. Germline lookup yields CDR1 KGHDR and CDR2 SFDVKD. CDR3 residues: CATSDSATVGSYEQYF. The CDR3 DNA reads as TGTGCCACCAGTGATTCGGCGACAGTTGGCTCCTACGAGCAGTACTTC.

The V call is TRBV7-2, the J call TRBJ2-7; 9 nucleotides line up with TRBD2. CDR3 length: 15 residues. Trimming took 6 bases from V and 4 from J; bases not matched to a gene: 10. Germline CDR1 is SGHTA and CDR2 is FQGNSA. CDR3 coding DNA: TGTGCCAGCAGAATAGGTAGCGGGAGTCAGTACGAGCAGTACTTC. Residues: CASRIGSGSQYEQYF.

V gene TRBV4-1 combines with J gene TRBJ2-1, with a possible D match to TRBD2 (6 bases). Germline V gene sequence: CDR1 MGHRA, CDR2 YSYEKL. V lost 3 bases to trimming and J lost 10 bases, with 22 bases between them. The CDR3 runs 16 residues. The CDR3 DNA sequence: TGCGCCAGCAGCCACGAGGGAGCGGGTCTTGGGACGGAGCAGTTCTTC. Protein sequence: CASSHEGAGLGTEQFF.

The chain employs TRBV19 and TRBJ2-5; D perhaps matches TRBD2 (6 bases). Deletions cut 8 bases from V and 1 base from J, with 17 bases between. Germline V CDR1 and CDR2: LNHDA, SQIVND (reference sequence). The CDR3 runs to 15 residues. The CDR3 DNA reads TGTGCCAGTCGTAGAGCTAGCGTCCCCCAAGAGACCCAGTACTTC. Translating it yields CASRRASVPQETQYF.

There are a few counts of this clone. The rearrangement joins TRBV30 to TRBJ1-6; the D gene is possibly TRBD1 (6 bases). The V and J ends lost 3 bases and 7 bases respectively, with 10 bases between them. The germline gives CDR1 GTSNPN, CDR2 SVGIG (reference sequence). The CDR3 is 13 amino acids. In DNA form, the CDR3 reads TGTGCCTGGAGAGGACAGACAAATTCACCCCTCCACTTT. This encodes CAWRGQTNSPLHF.

The chain uses TRBV28 and TRBJ2-1; the D gene is possibly TRBD2 (5 bases). V dropped 6 bases and J dropped 7 bases, with 16 bases sitting between them. The CDR3 is made up of 14 amino acids. Germline values: CDR1 MDHEN, CDR2 SYDVKM. Here the CDR3 reads CASSLPTRDNEQFF. The CDR3 nucleotides are TGTGCCAGCAGCCTCCCTACGAGGGATAATGAGCAGTTCTTC.

CDR3: CASSTGAGGTYEQYF. The CDR3 DNA sequence: TGTGCCAGCAGCACAGGAGCGGGAGGCACCTACGAGCAGTACTTC. The genes are TRBV7-2 and TRBJ2-7; TRBD2 matches 9 bases. Looked up from germline, CDR1 is SGHTA and CDR2 is FQGNSA. The V segment lost 5 bases and the J segment 2 bases; nucleotides outside the gene matches: 7. CDR3 size: 15 residues. The complete variable domain, with remaining parts taken from reference TRBV7-2 and TRBJ2-7, reads GAGVSQSPSNKVTEKGKDVELRCDPISGHTALYWYRQSLGQGLEFLIYFQGNSAPDKSGLPSDRFSAERTGGSVSTLTIQRTQQEDSAVYLCASSTGAGGTYEQYFGPGTRLTVT.

V and J are TRBV5-1 and TRBJ1-2; the D gene is possibly TRBD1 (6 bases). CDR3 length equals 15 residues. V lost 3 bases, J lost 4 bases, and 16 bases lay in between. The germline CDR1 and CDR2 sequences are SGHRS and YFSETQ. CDR3 loop: CASSSGGQGVYGYTF. The DNA of the CDR3 is TGCGCCAGCAGCTCCGGGGGGCAGGGAGTCTATGGCTACACCTTC.

The gene calls are TRBV5-1 and TRBJ2-3, with a tentative D call TRBD1 (6 bases). Germline-derived CDR1 and CDR2 are SGHRS and YFSETQ. The CDR3 totals 15 residues. V was cut by 4 bases and J by 1 base, with 13 bases left in between. CDR3 region: CASSRNRARTDTQYF. The CDR3 DNA sequence: TGCGCCAGCAGCCGAAACAGGGCCCGCACAGATACGCAGTATTTT.

The rearrangement joins TRBV3-1 (or the pseudogene TRBV3-2) to TRBJ2-7, with 8 bases identical to TRBD1. J was trimmed by 1 base and V by 1 base; bases with no gene match: 3. The germline V gene encodes CDR1 LGHDT and CDR2 YNNKEL (reference sequence). The CDR3 length is 15 residues. CDR3 nucleotides: TGTGCCAGCAGCCAAGGGACAGGGCTTTCCTACGAGCAGTACTTC. Translation gives CASSQGTGLSYEQYF.

There are a few counts of this clone. The chain carries TRBV5-1 and TRBJ2-1; D remains ambiguous. V lost 2 bases and J lost 3, with 3 bases in between. Germline lookup yields CDR1 SGHRS and CDR2 YFSETQ. The CDR3 contains 12 residues. CDR3 sequence (DNA): TGCGCCAGCAGCTTCCGCTACAATGAGCAGTTCTTC. This gives the protein CASSFRYNEQFF.

The chain combines TRBV11-3 with TRBJ2-2, with 10 positions matching TRBD1. CDR1 SGHNT and CDR2 YENEEA come from the germline V gene. The CDR3 consists of 15 residues. With 5 bases clipped from V and 5 bases from J, the junction kept 5 bases outside the gene matches. The CDR3 is CASSRDRGLTGELFF. The DNA for the CDR3 is TGTGCCAGCAGCCGCGACAGGGGGCTAACCGGGGAGCTGTTTTTT.

V usage is TRBV27 and J usage is TRBJ2-1; 9 bases agree with TRBD2. The CDR3 is made up of 15 amino acids. The germline V gene has CDR1 MNHEY and CDR2 SMNVEV (reference sequence). Germline trimming cut 4 bases from V and 5 bases from J; bases unmatched to any gene: 6. DNA of the CDR3: TGTGCCAGCAGTTATGTACTAGCGGGCAACAATGAGCAGTTCTTC. Translation: CASSYVLAGNNEQFF.

This clone has more than one count but fewer than ten. The chain carries TRBV28 and TRBJ2-4; 7 bases match TRBD2. Germline V gene data show CDR1 as MDHEN and CDR2 as SYDVKM. CDR3 length: 24 amino acids. The V and J ends lost 6 bases and 6 bases, in that order; junction bases with no gene match: 38. The CDR3 here is CASSLLSVSQGSRAGRGGRNIQYF. CDR3 nucleotide sequence: TGTGCCAGCAGCCTCCTATCGGTTTCCCAGGGCAGTAGGGCTGGAAGGGGCGGGAGAAACATTCAGTACTTC.

The chain employs TRBV6-1 and TRBJ2-7, with TRBD1 as a possible D gene (5 bases). V shed 1 base and J shed 5 bases, with 12 bases lying between them. The CDR3 sequence is 14 residues long. Germline CDR1 is MNHNS and CDR2 is SASEGT. The CDR3 nucleotides read TGTGCCAGCAGTGAAGTAGGGGATTCGAACGAGCAGTACTTC. Amino acid sequence: CASSEVGDSNEQYF.

Ten or more counts support this clone. The chain is built from TRBV27 and TRBJ2-7; weak D call: TRBD2 (6 bases). V gave up 6 bases and J gave up 7 bases, with 16 bases separating them. The CDR3 contains 13 residues. Germline lookup yields CDR1 MNHEY and CDR2 SMNVEV (reference sequence). CDR3 sequence: CASRRDSSFEQYF. CDR3 bases: TGTGCCAGCAGGCGGGACTCTAGTTTTGAGCAGTACTTC.

V usage is TRBV6-5 and J usage is TRBJ1-1; TRBD1 might be the D (6 bases). Per germline, CDR1 MNHEY and CDR2 SVGAGI. The V gene lost 2 bases and the J gene lost 0 bases, with 10 bases spanning the gap. CDR3 size: 15 residues. CDR3 DNA: TGTGCCAGCAGTTACCGGACAGCGGTGAACACTGAAGCTTTCTTT. Translating gives CASSYRTAVNTEAFF.

The rearrangement links TRBV19 to TRBJ1-2; 10 bases are a match to TRBD1. CDR1 and CDR2 (germline): LNHDA, SQIVND (reference sequence). The length of the CDR3 is 16 residues. V gave up 5 bases and J gave up 7 bases; unmatched junction bases: 13. The CDR3 reads CASSLRQGAKDIGYTF. The CDR3 DNA sequence: TGTGCCAGTAGTCTAAGACAGGGGGCGAAGGACATTGGCTACACCTTC.